This section outlines one TCR beta chain sequence together with its context. The repertoire was sequenced with immunoSEQ multiplex PCR; TCRdb's copy has only in-frame clones and lacks some. Found here are about 40,000 clones, 89% of them singletons; the top ten hold approximately 1.1%. Germline V lookup: CDR1 LNHDA, CDR2 SQIVND (reference sequence). The V and J ends lost 5 bases and 1 base, in that order; junction bases with no gene match: 6. The CDR3 spans 15 residues. The data were obtained in a study of T cell changes during pregnancy in multiple sclerosis. The sequence derives from a female donor with multiple sclerosis, enrolled in a pregnancy study. The chain has TRBV19 and TRBJ2-3, with 7 bases fitting TRBD2. The sequenced sample was CD4+ T cells from peripheral blood mononuclear cells, obtained after pregnancy. CDR3: CASSWGGYRTDTQYF. CDR3 in DNA: TGTGCCAGTAGTTGGGGGGGATATCGCACAGATACGCAGTATTTT.